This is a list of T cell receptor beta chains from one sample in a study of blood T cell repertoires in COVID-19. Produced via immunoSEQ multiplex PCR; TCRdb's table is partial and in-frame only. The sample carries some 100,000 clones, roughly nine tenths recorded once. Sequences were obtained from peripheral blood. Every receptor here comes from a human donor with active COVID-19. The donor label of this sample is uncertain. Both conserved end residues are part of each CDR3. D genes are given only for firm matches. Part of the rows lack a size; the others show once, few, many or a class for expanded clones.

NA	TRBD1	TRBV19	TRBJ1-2	TGTGCCACCTCATCCTACGGGACAGGTAGCGGCTACACCTTC	CATSSYGTGSGYTF
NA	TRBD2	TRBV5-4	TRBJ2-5	TGTGCCAGCAGCCTCAAAGCGGGGGGGGAGACCCAGTACTTC	CASSLKAGGETQYF
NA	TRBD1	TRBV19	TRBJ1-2	TGTGCCAGTAGTACGGGACAGGGTTTCTATGGCTACACCTTC	CASSTGQGFYGYTF
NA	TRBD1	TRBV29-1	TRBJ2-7	TGCAGCGTCGGGGAACAAGGGACAGGGCGCTACGAGCAGTACTTC	CSVGEQGTGRYEQYF
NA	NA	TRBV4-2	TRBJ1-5	TGTGCCAGCAGCCAAGATGGGCACAGCGGTCAGCCCCAGCATTTT	CASSQDGHSGQPQHF
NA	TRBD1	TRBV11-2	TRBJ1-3	TGTGCCAGCAGCTTAAACAGGGGGCAGTCTGGAAACACCACATATTTT	CASSLNRGQSGNTTYF
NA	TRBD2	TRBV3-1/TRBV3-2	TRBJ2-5	TGTGCCAGCAGCCAAACGGGGGGGGCGGAGACCCAGTACTTC	CASSQTGGAETQYF
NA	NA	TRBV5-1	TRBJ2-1	TGCGCCAGCAGCTTGGGGACACCAAACAATGAGCAGTTCTTC	CASSLGTPNNEQFF
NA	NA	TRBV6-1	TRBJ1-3	TGTGCCAGCAGTGAGGACAGTTTCTCTGGAAACACCATATATTTT	CASSEDSFSGNTIYF
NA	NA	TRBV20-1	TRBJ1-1	TGCAGTGCTAGTGAAGGGGGGAACACTGAAGCTTTCTTT	CSASEGGNTEAFF
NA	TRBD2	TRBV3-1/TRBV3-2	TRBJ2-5	TGTGCCCGCAGACGGGGGGGCGGGGAGACCCAGTACTTC	CARRRGGGETQYF
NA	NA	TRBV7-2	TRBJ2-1	TGTGCCAGCAGCTTAACGGACAGCGACTACAATGAGCAGTTCTTC	CASSLTDSDYNEQFF
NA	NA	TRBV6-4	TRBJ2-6	TGTGCCAGCAGTGACTCGAGGGGGGGCGGTGGGGCCAACGTCCTGACTTTC	CASSDSRGGGGANVLTF
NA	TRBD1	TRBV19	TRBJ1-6	TGTGCCAGTAGTGGGGGGACAGGGCTTAATTCACCCCTCCACTTT	CASSGGTGLNSPLHF
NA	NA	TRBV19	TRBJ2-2	TGTGCCAGTAGACGTGACTCTAACACCGGGGAGCTGTTTTTT	CASRRDSNTGELFF
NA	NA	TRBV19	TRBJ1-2	TGTGCCAGTAGCGAGGTAACCTATGGCTACACCTTC	CASSEVTYGYTF
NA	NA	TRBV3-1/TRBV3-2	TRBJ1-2	TGTGCCAGCAGCCCAAACAGGGACTATGGCTACACCTTC	CASSPNRDYGYTF
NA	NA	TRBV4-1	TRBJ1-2	TGCGCCAGCAGCCAAGAAAGGAGGACAGCTAACTATGGCTACACCTTC	CASSQERRTANYGYTF
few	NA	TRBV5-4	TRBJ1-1	TGTGCCAGCAGCTTGCGGGGGAACACTGAAGCTTTCTTT	CASSLRGNTEAFF
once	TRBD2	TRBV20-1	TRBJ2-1	TGCAGTGCTAGTGACCTAGCGGGGGTCTACAATGAGCAGTTCTTC	CSASDLAGVYNEQFF
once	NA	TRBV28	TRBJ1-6	TGTGCCAGCAGTTTGGGCTTTTATAATTCACCCCTCCACTTT	CASSLGFYNSPLHF
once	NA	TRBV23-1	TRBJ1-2	TGCGCCAGCAGTCAACCGGCGACAGGCCCTTATGGCTACACCTTC	CASSQPATGPYGYTF
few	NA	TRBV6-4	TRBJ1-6	TGTGCCAGCAGTGACTCCTGGACAGTGGGTTCACCCCTCCACTTT	CASSDSWTVGSPLHF
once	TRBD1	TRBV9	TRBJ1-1	TGTGCCAGCAGCCGGACAGGTTACATGAACACTGAAGCTTTCTTT	CASSRTGYMNTEAFF
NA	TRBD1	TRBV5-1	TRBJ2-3	TGCGCCAGTAGACAGTCAACGGGACAGGGGGCCGTAGATACGCAGTATTTT	CASRQSTGQGAVDTQYF
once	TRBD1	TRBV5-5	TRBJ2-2	TGTGCCAGCAGCGGGACAGGGGTCTCGACTATATCCGGGGAGCTGTTTTTT	CASSGTGVSTISGELFF
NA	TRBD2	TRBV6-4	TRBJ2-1	TGTGCCAGCAGTGACTCAGGACTAGCGGGGGGTTACAATGAGCAGTTCTTC	CASSDSGLAGGYNEQFF
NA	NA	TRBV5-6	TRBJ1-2	TGTGCCAGCAGCTTGTCTGGGACGGGAGCTAACTATGGCTACACCTTC	CASSLSGTGANYGYTF
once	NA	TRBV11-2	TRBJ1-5	TGTGCCAGCAGCTTTGGACAGTTTCAGCCCCAGCATTTT	CASSFGQFQPQHF
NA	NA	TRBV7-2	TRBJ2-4	TGTGCCAGCAGTCTAGGGGGGGAAAACATTCAGTACTTC	CASSLGGENIQYF
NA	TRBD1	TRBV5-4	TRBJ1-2	TGTGCCAGCAGTTTGACAGGGGGAGCTAACTATGGCTACACCTTC	CASSLTGGANYGYTF
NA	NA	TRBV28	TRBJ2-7	TGTGCCAGCAGTTTTTCTGAGAACCTCTCCTACGAGCAGTACTTC	CASSFSENLSYEQYF